This T cell receptor beta chain was profiled in a study of CD8+ T cells in alopecia areata. Study-level results: Scalp lesions, especially in alopecia totalis/universalis, had higher clonality than normal scalp.

This clone showed up just a few times. Its antigen is not identified. Reverse transcribed after extraction, RNA yielded cDNA as the sequencing template. Some clones are missing from TCRdb's copy, which holds only in-frame ones; the method was immunoSEQ multiplex PCR. The sample has some 160,000 clones; 65% are singletons. Treatment indicated: oral pan-JAK inhibitor, 5-10 mg twice daily. The CDR3 has 15 amino acids. Germline V lookup: CDR1 LGHNA, CDR2 YSLEER. J was trimmed by 5 bases and V by 5 bases; bases with no gene match: 11. Sequenced here: CD4+ T cells sorted from blood, sampled at week 4, from a patient treated with tofacitinib. This sequence joins TRBV4-3 and TRBJ2-7; 8 bases are a match to TRBD1. The sequence derives from a human donor with alopecia areata. CDR3 bases: TGCGCCAGCAGCTATGACCGAGACAGGGGTAACGAGCAGTACTTC. Its protein is CASSYDRDRGNEQYF.